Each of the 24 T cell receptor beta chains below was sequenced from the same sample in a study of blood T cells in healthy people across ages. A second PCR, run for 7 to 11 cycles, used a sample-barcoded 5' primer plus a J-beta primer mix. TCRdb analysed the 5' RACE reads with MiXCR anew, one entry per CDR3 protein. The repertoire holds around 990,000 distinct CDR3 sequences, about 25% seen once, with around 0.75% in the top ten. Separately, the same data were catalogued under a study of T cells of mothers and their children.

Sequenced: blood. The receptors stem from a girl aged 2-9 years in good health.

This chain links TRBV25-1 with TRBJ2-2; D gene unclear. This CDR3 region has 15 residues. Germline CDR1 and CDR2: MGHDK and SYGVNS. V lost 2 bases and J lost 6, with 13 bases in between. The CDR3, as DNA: TGTGCCAGCAGTGAAGATAGATGGATGCCCGGGGAGCTGTTTTTT. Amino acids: CASSEDRWMPGELFF.

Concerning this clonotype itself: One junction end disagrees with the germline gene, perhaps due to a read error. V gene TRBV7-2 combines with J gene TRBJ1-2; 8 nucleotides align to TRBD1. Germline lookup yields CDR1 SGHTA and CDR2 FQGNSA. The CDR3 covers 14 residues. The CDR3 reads CASSGIGQGGFWVF. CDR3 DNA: TGTGCCAGCAGCGGGATCGGACAGGGCGGTTTCTGGGTCTTC.

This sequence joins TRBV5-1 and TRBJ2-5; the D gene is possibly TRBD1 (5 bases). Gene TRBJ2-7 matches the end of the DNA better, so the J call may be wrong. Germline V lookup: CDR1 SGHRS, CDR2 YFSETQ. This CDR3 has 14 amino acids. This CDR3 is CASSLAPQDYEQYF. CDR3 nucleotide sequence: TGCGCCAGCAGCTTGGCCCCACAGGACTACGAGCAGTACTTC.

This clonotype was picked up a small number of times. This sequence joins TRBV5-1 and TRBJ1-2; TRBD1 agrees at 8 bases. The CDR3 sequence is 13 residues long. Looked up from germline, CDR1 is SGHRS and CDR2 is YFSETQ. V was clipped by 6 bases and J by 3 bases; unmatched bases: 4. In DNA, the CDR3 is TGCGCCAGCAAGGCGGACAGGGACTATGGCTACACCTTC. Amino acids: CASKADRDYGYTF. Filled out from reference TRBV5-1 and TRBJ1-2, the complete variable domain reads KAGVTQTPRYLIKTRGQQVTLSCSPISGHRSVSWYQQTPGQGLQFLFEYFSETQRNKGNFPGRFSGRQFSNSRSEMNVSTLELGDSALYLCASKADRDYGYTFGSGTRLTVV.

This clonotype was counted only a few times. The CDR3 DNA follows: TGCGCCAGCAGCTTGGAACAGGGAGGGATAAATGAGCAGTTCTTC. Residues: CASSLEQGGINEQFF. This rearrangement joins TRBV5-1 to TRBJ2-1, with TRBD2 as a possible D gene (7 bases). The CDR3 is 15 amino acids. Germline values: CDR1 SGHRS, CDR2 YFSETQ. Trimming took 0 bases from V and 7 from J, leaving 14 bases between them.

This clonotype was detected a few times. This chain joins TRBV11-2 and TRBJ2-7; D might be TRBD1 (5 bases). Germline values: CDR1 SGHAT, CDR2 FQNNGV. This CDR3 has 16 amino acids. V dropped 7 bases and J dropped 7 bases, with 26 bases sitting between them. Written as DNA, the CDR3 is TGTGCCAGCAAACCTGTACCCGTTCGGAGAGCAGGGGAGCAGTACTTC. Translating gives CASKPVPVRRAGEQYF.

The CDR3 DNA reads TGTGCCAGCAGTTTCCCGGACAGGATCGTGGCCAATGAAAAACTGTTTTTT. Translating gives CASSFPDRIVANEKLFF. The V and J genes are TRBV6-5 and TRBJ1-4, with TRBD1 identical over 7 bases. Germline CDR1 is MNHEY and CDR2 is SVGAGI. J was trimmed by 5 bases and V by 4 bases; bases with no gene match: 13. This CDR3 contains 17 residues.

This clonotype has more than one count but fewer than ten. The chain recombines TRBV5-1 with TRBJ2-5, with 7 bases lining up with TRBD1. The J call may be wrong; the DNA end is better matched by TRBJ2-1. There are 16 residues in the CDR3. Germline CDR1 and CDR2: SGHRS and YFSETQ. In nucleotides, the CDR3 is TGCGCCAGCAGCTTGGAAGGGACAGCAAACTACAATGAGCAGTTCTTC. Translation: CASSLEGTANYNEQFF.

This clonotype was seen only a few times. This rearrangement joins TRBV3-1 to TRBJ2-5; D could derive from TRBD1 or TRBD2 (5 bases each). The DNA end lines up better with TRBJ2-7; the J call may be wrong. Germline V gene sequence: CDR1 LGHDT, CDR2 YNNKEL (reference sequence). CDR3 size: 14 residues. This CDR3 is CASSPIGENYEQYF. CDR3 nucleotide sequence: TGTGCCAGCAGCCCGATAGGGGAGAACTACGAGCAGTACTTC.

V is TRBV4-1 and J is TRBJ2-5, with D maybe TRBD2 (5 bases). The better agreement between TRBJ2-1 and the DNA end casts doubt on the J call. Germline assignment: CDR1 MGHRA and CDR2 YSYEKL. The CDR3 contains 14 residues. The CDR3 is CASSQLLVSREQFF. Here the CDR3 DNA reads TGCGCCAGCAGCCAACTACTAGTTTCTCGGGAGCAGTTCTTC.

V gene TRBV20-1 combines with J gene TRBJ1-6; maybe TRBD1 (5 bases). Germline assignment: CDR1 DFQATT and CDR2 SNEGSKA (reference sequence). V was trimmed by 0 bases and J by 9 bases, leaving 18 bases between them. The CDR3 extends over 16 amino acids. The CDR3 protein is CSARDVRPGDGSPLHF. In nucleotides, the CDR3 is TGCAGTGCTAGAGATGTCCGCCCGGGGGATGGTTCACCCCTCCACTTT.

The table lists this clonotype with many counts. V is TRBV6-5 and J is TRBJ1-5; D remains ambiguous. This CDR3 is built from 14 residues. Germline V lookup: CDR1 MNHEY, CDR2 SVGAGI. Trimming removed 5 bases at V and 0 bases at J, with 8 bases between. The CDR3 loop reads CASSKTYSNQPQHF. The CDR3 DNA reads TGTGCCAGCAGTAAAACTTATAGCAATCAGCCCCAGCATTTT.

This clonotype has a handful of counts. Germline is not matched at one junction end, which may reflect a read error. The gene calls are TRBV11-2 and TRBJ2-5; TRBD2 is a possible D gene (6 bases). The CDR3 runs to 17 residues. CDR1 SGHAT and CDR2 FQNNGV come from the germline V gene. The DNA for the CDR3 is TGTGTCAGCAGCTTTTTATTTGGTGACAGTGGAGGGGAGACCCAGTACTTC. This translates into CVSSFLFGDSGGETQYF.

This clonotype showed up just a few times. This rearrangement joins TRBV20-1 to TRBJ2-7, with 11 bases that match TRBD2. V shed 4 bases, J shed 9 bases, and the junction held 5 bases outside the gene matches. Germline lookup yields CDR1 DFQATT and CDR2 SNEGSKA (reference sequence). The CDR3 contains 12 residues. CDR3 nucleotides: TGCAGTGCTAAAACTAGCGGGAGCGGGCAGTACTTC. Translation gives CSAKTSGSGQYF.

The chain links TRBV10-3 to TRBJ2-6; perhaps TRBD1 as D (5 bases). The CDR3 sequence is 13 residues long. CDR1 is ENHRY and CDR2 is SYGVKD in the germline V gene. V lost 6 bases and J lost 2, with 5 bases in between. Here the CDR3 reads CAIRGAGANVLTF. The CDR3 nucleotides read TGTGCCATCAGAGGGGCTGGGGCCAACGTCCTGACTTTC.

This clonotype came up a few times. CDR3 in amino acids: CASSEGQGPGPQHF. The CDR3 DNA is TGTGCCAGCAGTGAAGGGCAGGGTCCTGGCCCCCAGCATTTT. The chain joins TRBV6-1 to TRBJ1-5; D may be TRBD1 (5 bases). V was cut by 1 base and J by 10 bases, with 14 bases left in between. The germline CDR1 and CDR2 sequences are MNHNS and SASEGT. There are 14 residues in the CDR3.

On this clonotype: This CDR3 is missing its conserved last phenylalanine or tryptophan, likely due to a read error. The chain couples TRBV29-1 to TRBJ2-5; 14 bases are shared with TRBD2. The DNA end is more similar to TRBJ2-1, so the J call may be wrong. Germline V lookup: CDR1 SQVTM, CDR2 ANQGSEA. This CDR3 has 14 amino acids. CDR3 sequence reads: CSVERLAGGSEQFL. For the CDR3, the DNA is TGCAGCGTTGAGAGACTAGCGGGAGGGAGTGAGCAGTTCCTC.

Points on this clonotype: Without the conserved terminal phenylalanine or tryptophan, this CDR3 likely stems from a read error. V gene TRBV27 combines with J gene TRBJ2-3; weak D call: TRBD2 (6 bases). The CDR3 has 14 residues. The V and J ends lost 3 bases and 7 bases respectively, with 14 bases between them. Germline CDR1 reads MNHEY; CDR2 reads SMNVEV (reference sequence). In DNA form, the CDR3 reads TGTGCCAGCAGTTTGGAGGGATCCCCTTATACGCAGTATCTT. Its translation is CASSLEGSPYTQYL.

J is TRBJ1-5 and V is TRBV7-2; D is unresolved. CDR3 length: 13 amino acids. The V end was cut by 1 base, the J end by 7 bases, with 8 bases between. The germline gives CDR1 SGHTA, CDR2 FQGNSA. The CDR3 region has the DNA TGTGCCAGCAGCTTAGTAGGATACCAGCCCCAGCATTTT. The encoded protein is CASSLVGYQPQHF.

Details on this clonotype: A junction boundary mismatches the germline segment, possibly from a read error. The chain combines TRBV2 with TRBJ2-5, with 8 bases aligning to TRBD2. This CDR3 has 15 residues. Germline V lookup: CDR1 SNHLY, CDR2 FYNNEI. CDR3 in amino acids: CASSEGGRSQETQYF. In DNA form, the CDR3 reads TGTGCCAGCAGCGAAGGCGGGAGGAGCCAAGAGACCCAGTACTTC.

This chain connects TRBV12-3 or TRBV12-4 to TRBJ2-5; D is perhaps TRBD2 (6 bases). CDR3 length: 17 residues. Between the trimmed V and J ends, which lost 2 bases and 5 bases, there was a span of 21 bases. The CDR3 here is CASSLSSGGALVETQYF. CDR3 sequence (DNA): TGTGCCAGCAGTTTAAGTTCTGGCGGGGCCCTGGTTGAGACCCAGTACTTC.

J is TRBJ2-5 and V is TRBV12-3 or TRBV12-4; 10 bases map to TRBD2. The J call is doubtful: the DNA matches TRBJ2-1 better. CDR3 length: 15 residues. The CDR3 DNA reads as TGTGCCAGCAGTGAGCCTAGCGGGAGCTACAATGAGCAGTTCTTC. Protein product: CASSEPSGSYNEQFF.

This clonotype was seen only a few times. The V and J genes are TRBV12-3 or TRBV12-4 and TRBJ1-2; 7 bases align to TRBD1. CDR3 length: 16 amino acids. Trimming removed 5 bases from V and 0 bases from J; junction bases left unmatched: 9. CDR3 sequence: CASSLASTGPNYGYTF. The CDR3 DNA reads TGTGCCAGCAGTCTCGCCTCGACAGGGCCTAACTATGGCTACACCTTC.

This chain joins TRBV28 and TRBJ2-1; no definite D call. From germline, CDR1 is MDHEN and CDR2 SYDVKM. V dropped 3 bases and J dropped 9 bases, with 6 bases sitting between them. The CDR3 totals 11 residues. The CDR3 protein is CASSFESEQFF. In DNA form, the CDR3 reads TGTGCCAGCAGTTTCGAATCTGAGCAGTTCTTC. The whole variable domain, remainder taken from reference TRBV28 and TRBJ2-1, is DVKVTQSSRYLVKRTGEKVFLECVQDMDHENMFWYRQDPGLGLRLIYFSYDVKMKEKGDIPEGYSVSREKKERFSLILESASTNQTSMYLCASSFESEQFFGPGTRLTVL.